This TCR beta chain was retrieved from a study of vaccination effects on CD4 cells after COVID-19. Study background: Two doses of either BNT162b2 or mRNA-1273 were given to each participant.

Before sequencing took place, the ViraFEST assay used viral peptide pools to expand antigen-specific CD4+ T cells. After roughly 10 days in culture, the CD4+ T cells were isolated. Testing of the vaccine recipients showed negative nucleocapsid antibodies and no prior SARS-CoV-2 infection. Every well housed two million PBMC, which grew in culture alongside about 9 IU/ml IL-2 and 8.5 to 10 ug/ml peptides. Each culture had half its medium swapped for IL-2 medium on days 3 and 7. Clones were sequenced by immunoSEQ multiplex PCR, and TCRdb holds only the in-frame ones, with some missing. The table shows more than 40,000 clones, with around 77% occurring only once. This clone was seen only a few times. Its antigen is still unknown. The germline V and J ends were trimmed by 7 bases and 10 bases, with 23 bases remaining between them. Per germline, CDR1 MNHEY and CDR2 SVGAGI. This CDR3 region has 15 residues.

The chain combines TRBV6-5 with TRBJ2-1; D assignment may be TRBD1 or TRBD2 (6 bases each). The TCR originated in a human donor who received a COVID-19 vaccine. Sequenced material: CD4+ T cells from PBMCs cultured with HCoV-NL63 spike peptides, taken before COVID-19 vaccination. DNA for the CDR3: TGTGCCAGCACCTCCTCTGGAGGGGGGAGGAGGGAGCAGTTCTTC. Its translation is CASTSSGGGRREQFF.